This TCR beta chain came from a study of response to subunit inactivated influenza vaccine. TCRdb recomputed calls from the RT-PCR reads with MiXCR, one row per CDR3 protein. This sample carries 650,000 or so distinct CDR3 sequences, around 13% of them seen once, and the ten largest clones take 6.5% to 8%. CDR1 SQVTM and CDR2 ANQGSEA come from the germline V gene. This CDR3 region has 19 residues. J gave up 0 bases and V 6 bases, and 19 bases lay outside the gene matches. The TCR sequence derives from a man over 45 who received an inactivated influenza vaccine. V and J are TRBV29-1 and TRBJ2-5, with TRBD2 identical over 10 bases. The source was PBMCs from blood, collected around 15 days before vaccination. In nucleotides, the CDR3 is TGCAGCGTGTACGGACTAGCGGAGAACAGGAAGGTTTACCAAGAGACCCAGTACTTC. This gives the protein CSVYGLAENRKVYQETQYF.